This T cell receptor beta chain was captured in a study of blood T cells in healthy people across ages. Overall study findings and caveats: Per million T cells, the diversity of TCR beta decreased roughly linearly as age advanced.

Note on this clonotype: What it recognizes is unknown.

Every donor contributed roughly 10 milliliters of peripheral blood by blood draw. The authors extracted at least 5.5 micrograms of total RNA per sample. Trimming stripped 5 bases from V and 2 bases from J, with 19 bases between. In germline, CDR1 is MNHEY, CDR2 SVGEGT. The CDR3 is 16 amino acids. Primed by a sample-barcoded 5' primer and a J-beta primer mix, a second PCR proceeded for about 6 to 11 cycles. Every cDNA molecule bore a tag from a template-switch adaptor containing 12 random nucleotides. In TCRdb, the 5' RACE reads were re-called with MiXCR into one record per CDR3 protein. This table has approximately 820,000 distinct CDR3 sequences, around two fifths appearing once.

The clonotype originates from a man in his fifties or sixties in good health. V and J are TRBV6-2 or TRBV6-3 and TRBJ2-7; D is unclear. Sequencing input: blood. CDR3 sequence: CASSNPLAVGTYEQYF. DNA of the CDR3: TGTGCCAGCAGTAACCCGTTGGCAGTGGGGACCTACGAGCAGTACTTC.